This T cell receptor (beta chain) came from a study of T cells in Graves' hyperthyroidism and ophthalmopathy. TCR beta CDR3 regions were amplified from RNA. HTBI primers drove first-round RT-PCR of the TCR CDR3. From the multiplex PCR reads, TCRdb called clonotypes with MiXCR, one entry per CDR3 protein. This table holds around 540,000 distinct CDR3 sequences, about 45% found once. Hyperthyroidism in the patients, aged 18 to 65, was newly diagnosed and under 2 months in duration. In making diagnoses, clinical symptoms, serum thyroxine and TRAb, thyroid ultrasound and orbital computed tomography were all used. Study outcomes and limitations: Ophthalmopathy prediction by the model preceded onset by a median about 6.3 months. Most expanded thyroid clonotypes above 0.001 recurred in blood.

Many counts were recorded for this clonotype. The antigen is undetermined. CDR1 and CDR2 from the germline V gene are SNHLY and FYNNEI. The CDR3 spans 16 residues. V was trimmed by 7 bases and J by 5 bases, leaving 21 bases between them. The TCR originated in a woman younger than 35 with Graves' hyperthyroidism. Sequences were obtained from peripheral blood or thyroid tissue (not recorded which). The rearrangement joins TRBV2 to TRBJ1-5; D remains unclear. The CDR3 sequence is CASMGRLSGVDQPQHF. CDR3 sequence (DNA): TGTGCCAGCATGGGGAGGCTCTCGGGAGTGGATCAGCCCCAGCATTTT.